This note documents a single TCR beta chain sequence. The antigen remains unidentified. This record belongs to a study of T cells in Graves' hyperthyroidism and ophthalmopathy. Amplified TCR beta CDR3 regions derived from RNA transcripts. First-round RT-PCR with HTBI primers amplified the TCR CDR3 region. MiXCR, applied by TCRdb to the multiplex PCR reads, yields one record per CDR3 protein. The sample carries 300,000 to 500,000 distinct CDR3 sequences, more than 13% recorded once. Findings and limits, study-wide: Most thyroid clonotypes expanded above 0.001 appeared in blood too.

Graves' hyperthyroidism without ophthalmopathy progression within 18 months was termed stable. Hyperthyroidism, newly diagnosed and lasting under 2 months, affected patients aged 18 to 65. From under 12 ml of fresh peripheral blood, PBMCs were isolated. The sequenced sample consisted of blood. The source is a woman in her twenties or thirties with Graves' hyperthyroidism.

The DNA of the CDR3 is TGCGCCAGCAGCCCGGGACTCGGCACCCCACACGATACGCAGTATTTT. It is translated as CASSPGLGTPHDTQYF. J is TRBJ2-3 and V is TRBV5-1; D perhaps matches TRBD2 (6 bases). The CDR3 has 16 residues. V was trimmed by 4 bases and J by 6 bases, leaving 21 bases between them. Germline values: CDR1 SGHRS, CDR2 YFSETQ.